This TCR beta chain was retrieved from a study of blood T cell repertoires in COVID-19 (dated by TCRdb to the early 2020s). About the investigation overall: Collaborator samples came from the United States, Italy and Spain and covered acute and convalescent phases of COVID-19. Where available, HLA class I and class II types were taken from metadata supplied by the sample provider and were not determined by assay-based typing. The dataset comprised deeply sampled blood TCRbeta repertoires from subjects exposed to, actively infected with, or recovered from COVID-19. Sample metadata almost always included a de-identified subject ID, COVID-19 status, age in years and sex. The material from the prospective study consisted of cDNA or gDNA derived from T cells, B-cell-depleted T cells, or PBMCs. The repertoires were released in a freely available public database meant as a resource for research on the immune response to SARS-CoV-2. Samples came from the ongoing ImmuneRACE study (first 160 participants) plus 1,254 subjects from 6 global collaborators. Paper-wide results and their limitations: How much clinical and demographic metadata was included differed by source and by participant, and the metadata was provided uncurated.

From the cysteine through the phenylalanine, the CDR3 covers 14 amino acids. The retained sequence is limited to the CDR3, 42 bases, with the frame set at the first base. The junction shows trimming of 5 bases on V and 3 bases on J, plus 14 bases between the germline ends. The germline V gene (reference sequence) provides CDR1 PRHDT and CDR2 FYEKMQ. A word on this clone: Its antigen target is currently unknown. The input lacks base qualities; no much larger clone sits a single base away.

TCRbeta CDR3 regions were amplified from genomic DNA by means of the immunoSEQ Assay, a bias-controlled multiplex PCR. The published analysis was carried out like this. The number of nucleated cells in each sample was estimated by amplification of reference gene primers within the assay. Sequence reads were collapsed and filtered to measure the absolute abundance of every unique TCRbeta CDR3 rearrangement. For each sample, productive Simpson clonality was calculated as the square root of Simpson's diversity index over productive rearrangements. The table was pulled from immuneACCESS by TCRdb, which kept in-frame rearrangements only. Such tables lose some clones; where checked, under half of the loss comes from unresolved V genes, and the rest has no known cause. V and J calls and clone size follow that table, whereas D and trimming were derived from the DNA. The sample table lists some 140,000 clones, approximately 81% of them with a count of one. 4.5% to 6% of the sample comes from the top ten.

Participants in the prospective study were enrolled through a virtual design, were aged roughly 18 to 100 years, and lived in some 24 United States geographic areas. In the prospective study, participants were assigned to cohorts based on the clinical history participants reported in a screening survey and a study questionnaire. Mobile phlebotomists in the prospective study collected whole blood, serum and a nasopharyngeal or oropharyngeal swab from every participant. Participants in the prospective study had the option to provide additional blood draws and questionnaires over an approximately 2-month period. Before DNA extraction, prospective study blood samples were shipped either frozen or at room temperature.

This chain joins TRBV13 to TRBJ2-7; TRBD1 is possibly the D segment (6 matching bases). The TCR originated in a man aged 35-49 years with acute COVID-19. Sequences were obtained from PBMCs or T cells enriched from blood (not recorded which). The DNA reads as follows: TGTGCCAGCAGCGAACGGGACATCAGCTACGAGCAGTACTTC. This gives the protein CASSERDISYEQYF.